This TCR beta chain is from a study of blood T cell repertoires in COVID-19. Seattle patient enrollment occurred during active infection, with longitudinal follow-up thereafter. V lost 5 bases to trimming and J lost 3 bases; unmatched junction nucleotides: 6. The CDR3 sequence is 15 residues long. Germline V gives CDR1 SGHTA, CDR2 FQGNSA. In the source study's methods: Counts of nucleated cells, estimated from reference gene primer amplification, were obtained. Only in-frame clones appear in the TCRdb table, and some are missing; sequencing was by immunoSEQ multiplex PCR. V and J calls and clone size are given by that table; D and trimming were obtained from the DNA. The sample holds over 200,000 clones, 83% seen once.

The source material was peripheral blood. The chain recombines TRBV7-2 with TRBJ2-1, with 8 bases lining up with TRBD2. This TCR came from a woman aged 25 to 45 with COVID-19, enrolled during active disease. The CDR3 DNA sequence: TGTGCCAGCAGCGAATTAGCGGGAAGCTACAATGAGCAGTTCTTC. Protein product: CASSELAGSYNEQFF.